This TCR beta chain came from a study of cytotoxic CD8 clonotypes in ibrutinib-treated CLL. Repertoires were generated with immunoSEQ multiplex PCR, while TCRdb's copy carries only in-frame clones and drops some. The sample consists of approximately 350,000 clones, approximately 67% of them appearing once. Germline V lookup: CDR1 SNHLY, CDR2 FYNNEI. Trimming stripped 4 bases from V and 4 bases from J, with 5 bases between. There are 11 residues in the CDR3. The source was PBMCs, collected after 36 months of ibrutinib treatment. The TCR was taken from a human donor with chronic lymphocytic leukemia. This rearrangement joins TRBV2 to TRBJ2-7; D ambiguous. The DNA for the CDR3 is TGTGCCAGCAGTGCCGATTACGAGCAGTACTTC. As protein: CASSADYEQYF.